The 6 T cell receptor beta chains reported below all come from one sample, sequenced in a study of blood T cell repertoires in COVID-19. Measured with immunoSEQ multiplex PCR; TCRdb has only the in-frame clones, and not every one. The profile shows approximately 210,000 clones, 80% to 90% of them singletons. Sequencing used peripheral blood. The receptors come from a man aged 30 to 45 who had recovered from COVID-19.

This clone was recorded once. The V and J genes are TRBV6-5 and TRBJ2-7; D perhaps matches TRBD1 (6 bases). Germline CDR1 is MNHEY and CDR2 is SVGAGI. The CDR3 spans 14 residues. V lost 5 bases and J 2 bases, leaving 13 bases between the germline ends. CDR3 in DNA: TGTGCCAGCAGTATAGACAGGCAAACCTACGAGCAGTACTTC. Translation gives CASSIDRQTYEQYF.

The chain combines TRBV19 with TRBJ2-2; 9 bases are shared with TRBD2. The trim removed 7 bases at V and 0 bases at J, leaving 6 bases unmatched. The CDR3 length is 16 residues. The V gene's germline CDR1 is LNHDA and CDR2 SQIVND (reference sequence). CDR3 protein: CASTETSGTNTGELFF. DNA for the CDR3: TGTGCCAGTACCGAGACTAGCGGAACGAACACCGGGGAGCTGTTTTTT.

In DNA form, the CDR3 reads TGCGCCAGCAGCCAGCGAACCTCATTTCTCACAGATACGCAGTATTTT. It encodes CASSQRTSFLTDTQYF. The chain is built from TRBV5-1 and TRBJ2-3, with D unclear. The CDR3 has 16 amino acids. CDR1 and CDR2 (germline): SGHRS, YFSETQ. V was pared by 4 bases and J by 2 bases, with 17 bases between.

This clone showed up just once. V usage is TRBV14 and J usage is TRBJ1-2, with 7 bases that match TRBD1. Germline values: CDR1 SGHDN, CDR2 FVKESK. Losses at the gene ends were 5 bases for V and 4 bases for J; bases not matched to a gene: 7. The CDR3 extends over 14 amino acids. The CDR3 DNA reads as TGTGCCAGCAGCTACGCCGGGACAGCCTATGGCTACACCTTC. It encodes CASSYAGTAYGYTF.

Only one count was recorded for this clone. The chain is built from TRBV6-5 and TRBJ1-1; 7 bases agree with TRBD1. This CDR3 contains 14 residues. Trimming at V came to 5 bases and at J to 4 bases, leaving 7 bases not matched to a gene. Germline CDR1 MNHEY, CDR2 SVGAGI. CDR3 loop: CASSHYRGSTEAFF. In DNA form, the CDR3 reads TGTGCCAGCAGTCACTACAGGGGATCCACTGAAGCTTTCTTT.

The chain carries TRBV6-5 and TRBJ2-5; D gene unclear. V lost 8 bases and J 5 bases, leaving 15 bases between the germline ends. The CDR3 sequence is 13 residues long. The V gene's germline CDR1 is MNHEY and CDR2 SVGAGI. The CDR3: CASRLSAWETQYF. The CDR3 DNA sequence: TGTGCCAGCCGTCTGAGCGCGTGGGAGACCCAGTACTTC.